This TCR beta chain is drawn from a study of blood T cells in healthy people across ages (dated by TCRdb to the mid-2010s). With respect to the entire study: In model experiments, template switching captured about one uniquely barcoded TCR beta cDNA molecule for every two T cells. Donors were grouped into four age groups: young (average approximately 16 years), middle-aged (less than 40), aged (around 56) and long-lived (approximately 75). The study analyzed two additional independent replicas of 1 million unique cDNA reads from the same blood draw for two donors, one aged 18 to 29 and one aged 80 or older. To track age-related changes in TCR beta repertoire diversity, the study relied on deep sequencing normalized with unique cDNA molecular identifiers. To avoid experimental bias, donors of different ages were distributed randomly across sequencing lanes. The investigation overall reported the following: Compared with the aged group, the long-lived group had more naive CD4+ T cells, fewer expanded clones and increased TCR diversity, a pattern suggesting age selection. Total diversity estimates from one million sequenced T cells were considered lower bounds and underestimates. The CMV infection status of donors was not known, potentially confounding age-related changes in expanded clonotypes. There was a strong correlation between observed TCR beta diversity and the percentage of naive T cells measured by flow cytometry. Because profiling used bulk unsorted PBMCs, naive and antigen-experienced compartments could not be compared conclusively. Observed TCR beta diversity per million T cells fell roughly linearly with age, and a significant reduction was already apparent by age around 39.

The approximately 39 donors, aged about 6 to 95 years, were systemically healthy Caucasian individuals from Russia. Each donor gave around 9 milliliters of peripheral blood, collected into EDTA-treated Vacutainer tubes. PBMCs were isolated by Ficoll-Paque density-gradient centrifugation, with at least 6.5 million obtained per sample. Total RNA, at least 6 micrograms per sample, was extracted from PBMCs with Trizol reagent. For every donor, an aliquot of PBMCs went through flow cytometry to measure the percentages of naive CD45RAhigh/CD27high T cells. CDR1 and CDR2 are drawn from the germline V gene: LGHNA, YNFKEQ. From its cysteine to its phenylalanine, the CDR3 spans 15 amino acids. Only the CDR3 portion is preserved as DNA: 45 bases, with reading frame beginning at the first base. At the junction V is shortened by 4 bases and J by 5 bases, with 17 bases in between. Worth noting for this clonotype: Its antigen is still unknown. No much larger clone is present one base from it, and per-base qualities are unavailable.

Libraries were made using 5' RACE. The sequencer listed for this sample is Illumina HiSeq 2500. The second PCR ran for roughly 7 to 12 cycles and used a J-beta primer mix along with a sample-barcoded 5' primer. Each TCR beta cDNA molecule received a unique molecular identifier from a template-switch 5' adaptor carrying 12 random nucleotides. Each sample yielded at least 3 million CDR3-containing paired-end reads. All of the RNA was converted into first-strand cDNA using the Mint cDNA synthesis kit, with a TRBC-specific oligonucleotide serving as the primer. Following uracil-DNA glycosylase treatment, all cDNA underwent a first 18-cycle PCR with the universal primers M1SS and BC2_uni_R. For the original study's pipeline: Normalization of each sample was performed by random selection of 1 million high-quality reads, each carrying a distinct molecular identifier. Reads sharing molecular identifiers were discarded rather than binned into consensus sequences. CDR3 identification, clonotype clustering and error correction used MiTCR with a Q25 quality threshold and the strictest error-elimination algorithm. A nonparametric unseen species model using Euler transformation provided a lower-bound estimate of total TCR beta diversity. TCRdb handled the public reads itself, with Q25 trimming in fastp and clone calling in MiXCR, and kept productive beta chains. For every CDR3 protein sequence, its rows merge into one entry that carries the most common genes and DNA. TCRdb's processing, not the study's, gives the V and J calls here. Present in this sample are 800,000 to 900,000 distinct CDR3 sequences, approximately 59% of which were seen just once. The ten largest clones capture 25% to 30% of the sample.

This TCR came from a man aged 30 to 45 in good health. The specimen was blood. The sequence is built from TRBV4-2 and TRBJ2-5, with a weak D call of TRBD2 (6 bases match). The DNA sequence is TGTGCCAGCAGCCTGGGAGGCAAACCCCAGGAGACCCAGTACTTC. This yields the protein CASSLGGKPQETQYF.